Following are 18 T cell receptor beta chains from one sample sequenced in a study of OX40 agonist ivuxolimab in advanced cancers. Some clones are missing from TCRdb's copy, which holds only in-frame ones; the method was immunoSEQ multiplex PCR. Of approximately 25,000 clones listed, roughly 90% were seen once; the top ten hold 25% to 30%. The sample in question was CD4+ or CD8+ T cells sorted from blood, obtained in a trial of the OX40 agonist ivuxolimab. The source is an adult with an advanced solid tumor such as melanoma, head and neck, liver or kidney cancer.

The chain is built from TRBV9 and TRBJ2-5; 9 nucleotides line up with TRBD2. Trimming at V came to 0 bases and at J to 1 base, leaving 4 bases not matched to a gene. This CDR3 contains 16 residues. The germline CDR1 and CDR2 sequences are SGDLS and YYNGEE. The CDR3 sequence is CASSVGRGGLQETQYF. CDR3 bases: TGTGCCAGCAGCGTAGGGCGGGGGGGACTCCAAGAGACCCAGTACTTC.

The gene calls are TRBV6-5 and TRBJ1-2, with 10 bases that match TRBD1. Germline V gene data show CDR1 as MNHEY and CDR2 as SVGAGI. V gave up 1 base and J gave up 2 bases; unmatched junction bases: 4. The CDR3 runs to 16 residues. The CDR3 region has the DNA TGTGCCAGCAGTTACTACCCGGGACAGGGGAACTATGGCTACACCTTC. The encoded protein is CASSYYPGQGNYGYTF.

For the CDR3, the DNA is TGTGCCAGCAGCGTAGAGGCCAGTCCCTACGAGCAGTACTTC. This codes for CASSVEASPYEQYF. The chain recombines TRBV9 with TRBJ2-7; D remains ambiguous. Trimming took 0 bases from V and 2 from J, leaving 9 bases between them. The germline gives CDR1 SGDLS, CDR2 YYNGEE. The CDR3 sequence is 14 residues long.

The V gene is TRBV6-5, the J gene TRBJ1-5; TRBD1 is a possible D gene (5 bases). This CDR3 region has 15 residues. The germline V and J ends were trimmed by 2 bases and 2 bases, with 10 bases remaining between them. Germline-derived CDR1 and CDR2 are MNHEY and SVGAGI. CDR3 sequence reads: CASSYGGRGNQPQHF. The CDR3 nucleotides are TGTGCCAGCAGTTACGGCGGCAGGGGCAATCAGCCCCAGCATTTT.

CDR3 region: CASSQLTLGPYNEQFF. CDR3 sequence (DNA): TGTGCCAGCAGCCAATTAACTTTGGGGCCTTACAATGAGCAGTTCTTC. This chain connects TRBV4-2 to TRBJ2-1; D possibly corresponds to TRBD1 (5 bases). The CDR3 extends over 16 amino acids. The V end lost 2 bases, the J end lost 4 bases, and 15 bases lay between the germline ends. Per the germline V gene, CDR1 is LGHNA and CDR2 is YNFKEQ.

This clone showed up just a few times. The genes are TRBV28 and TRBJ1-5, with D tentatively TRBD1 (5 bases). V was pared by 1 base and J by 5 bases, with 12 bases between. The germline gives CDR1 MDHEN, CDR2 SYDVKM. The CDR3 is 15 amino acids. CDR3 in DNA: TGTGCCAGCAGTTTATTAATATGGGGGGATCAGCCCCAGCATTTT. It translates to CASSLLIWGDQPQHF.

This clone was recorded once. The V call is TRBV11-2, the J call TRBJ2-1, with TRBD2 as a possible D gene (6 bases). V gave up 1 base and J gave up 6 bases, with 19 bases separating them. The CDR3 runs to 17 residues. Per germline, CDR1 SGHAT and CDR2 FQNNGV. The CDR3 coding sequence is TGTGCCAGCAGCTTAGTTAGGCGGCGGGGTAGGGCCAATGAGCAGTTCTTC. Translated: CASSLVRRRGRANEQFF.

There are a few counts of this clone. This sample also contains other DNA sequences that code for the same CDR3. This chain's CDR3 is CASSLVIGLGGSYEQYF. As DNA, the CDR3 is TGTGCCAGCAGCTTAGTGATTGGTCTCGGCGGGAGCTACGAGCAGTACTTC. This chain joins TRBV7-9 and TRBJ2-7, with 7 bases lining up with TRBD2. Trimming removed 1 base from V and 3 bases from J; junction bases left unmatched: 12. The CDR3 consists of 17 residues. Germline V gene data show CDR1 as SEHNR and CDR2 as FQNEAQ (reference sequence).

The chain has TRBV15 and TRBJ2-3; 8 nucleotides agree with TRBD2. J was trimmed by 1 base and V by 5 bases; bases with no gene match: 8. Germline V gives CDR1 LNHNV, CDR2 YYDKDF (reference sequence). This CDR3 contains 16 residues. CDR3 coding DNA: TGTGCCACCAGCCTCAGCCAGGGACTAGGCACAGATACGCAGTATTTT. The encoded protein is CATSLSQGLGTDTQYF.

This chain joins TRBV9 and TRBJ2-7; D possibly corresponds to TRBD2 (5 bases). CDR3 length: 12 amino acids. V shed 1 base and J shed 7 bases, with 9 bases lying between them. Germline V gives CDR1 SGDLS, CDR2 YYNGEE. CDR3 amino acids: CASSVTGKEQYF. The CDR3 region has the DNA TGTGCCAGCAGCGTAACGGGGAAGGAGCAGTACTTC.

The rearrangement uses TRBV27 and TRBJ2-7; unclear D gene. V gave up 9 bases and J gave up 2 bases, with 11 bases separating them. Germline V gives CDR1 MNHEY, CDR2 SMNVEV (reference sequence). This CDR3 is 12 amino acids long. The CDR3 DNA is TGTGCCAGTAGGGCGCATCCCTACGAGCAGTACTTC. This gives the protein CASRAHPYEQYF.

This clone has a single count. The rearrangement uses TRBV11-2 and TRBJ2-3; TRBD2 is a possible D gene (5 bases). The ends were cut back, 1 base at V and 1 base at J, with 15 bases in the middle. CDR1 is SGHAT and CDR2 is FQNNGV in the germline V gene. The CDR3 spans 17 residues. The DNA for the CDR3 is TGTGCCAGCAGCTTAGGTACTGTGAGGGTGGGCACAGATACGCAGTATTTT. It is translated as CASSLGTVRVGTDTQYF.

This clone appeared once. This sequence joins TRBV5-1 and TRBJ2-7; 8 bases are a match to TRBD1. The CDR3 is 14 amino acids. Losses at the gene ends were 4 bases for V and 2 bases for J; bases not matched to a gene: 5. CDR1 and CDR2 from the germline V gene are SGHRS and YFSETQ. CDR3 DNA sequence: TGCGCCAGCAGCACGACAGGGGTCCCCTACGAGCAGTACTTC. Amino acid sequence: CASSTTGVPYEQYF.

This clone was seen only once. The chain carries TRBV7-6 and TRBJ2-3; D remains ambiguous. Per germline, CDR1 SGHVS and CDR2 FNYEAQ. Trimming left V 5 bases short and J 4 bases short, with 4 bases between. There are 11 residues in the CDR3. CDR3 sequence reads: CASSVADTQYF. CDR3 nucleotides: TGTGCCAGCAGCGTGGCAGATACGCAGTATTTT.

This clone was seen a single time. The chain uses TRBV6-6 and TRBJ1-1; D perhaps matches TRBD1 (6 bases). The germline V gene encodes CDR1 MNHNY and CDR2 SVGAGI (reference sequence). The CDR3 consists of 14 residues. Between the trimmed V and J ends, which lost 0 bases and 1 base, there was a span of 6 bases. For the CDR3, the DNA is TGTGCCAGCAGTTACTCGGACAGGAACACTGAAGCTTTCTTT. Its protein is CASSYSDRNTEAFF.

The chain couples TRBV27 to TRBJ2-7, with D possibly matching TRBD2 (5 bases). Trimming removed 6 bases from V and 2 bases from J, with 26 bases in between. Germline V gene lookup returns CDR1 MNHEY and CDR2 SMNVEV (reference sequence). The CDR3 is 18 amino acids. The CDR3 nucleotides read TGTGCCAGCAGCCTCACCCCACTAGACCGTCGCCTTCCCTACGAGCAGTACTTC. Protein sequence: CASSLTPLDRRLPYEQYF.

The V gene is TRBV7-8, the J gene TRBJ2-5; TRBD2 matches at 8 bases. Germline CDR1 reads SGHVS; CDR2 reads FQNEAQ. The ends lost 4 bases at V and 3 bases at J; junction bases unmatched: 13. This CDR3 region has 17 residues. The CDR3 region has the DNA TGTGCCAGCAGCTCCAACCCCCTAGCGGGTGACGAAGAGACCCAGTACTTC. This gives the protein CASSSNPLAGDEETQYF.

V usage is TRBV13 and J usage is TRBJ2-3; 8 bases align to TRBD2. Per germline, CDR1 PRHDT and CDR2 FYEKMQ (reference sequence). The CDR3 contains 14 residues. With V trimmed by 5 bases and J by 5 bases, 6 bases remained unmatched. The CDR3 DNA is TGTGCCAGCAGCGCGGGACTAGTTGGAGATACGCAGTATTTT. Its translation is CASSAGLVGDTQYF.